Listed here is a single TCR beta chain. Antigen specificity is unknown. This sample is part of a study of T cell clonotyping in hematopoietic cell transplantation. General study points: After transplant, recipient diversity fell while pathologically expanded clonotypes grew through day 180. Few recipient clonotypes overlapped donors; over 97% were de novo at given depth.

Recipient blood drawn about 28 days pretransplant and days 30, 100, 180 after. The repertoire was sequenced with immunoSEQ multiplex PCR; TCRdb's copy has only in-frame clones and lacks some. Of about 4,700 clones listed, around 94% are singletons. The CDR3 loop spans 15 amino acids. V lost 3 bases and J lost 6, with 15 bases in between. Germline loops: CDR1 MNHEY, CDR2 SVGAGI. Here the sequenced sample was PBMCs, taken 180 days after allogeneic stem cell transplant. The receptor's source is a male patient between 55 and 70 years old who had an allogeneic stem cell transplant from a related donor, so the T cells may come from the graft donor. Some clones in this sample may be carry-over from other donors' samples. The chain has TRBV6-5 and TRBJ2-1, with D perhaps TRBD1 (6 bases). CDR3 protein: CASSYWGQKGNEQFF. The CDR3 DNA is TGTGCCAGCAGTTATTGGGGGCAGAAGGGCAATGAGCAGTTCTTC.